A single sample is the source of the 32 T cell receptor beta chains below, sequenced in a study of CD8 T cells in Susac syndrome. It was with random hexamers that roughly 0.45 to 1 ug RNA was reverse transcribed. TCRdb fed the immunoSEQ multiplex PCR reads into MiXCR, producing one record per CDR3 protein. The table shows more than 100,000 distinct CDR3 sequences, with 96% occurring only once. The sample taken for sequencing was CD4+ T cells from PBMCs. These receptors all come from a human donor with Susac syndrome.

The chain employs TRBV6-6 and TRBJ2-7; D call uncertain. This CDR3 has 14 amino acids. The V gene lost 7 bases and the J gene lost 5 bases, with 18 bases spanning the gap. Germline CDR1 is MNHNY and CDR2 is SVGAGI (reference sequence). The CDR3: CASNPNTTPNEQYF. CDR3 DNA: TGTGCCAGCAACCCGAATACTACCCCTAACGAGCAGTACTTC.

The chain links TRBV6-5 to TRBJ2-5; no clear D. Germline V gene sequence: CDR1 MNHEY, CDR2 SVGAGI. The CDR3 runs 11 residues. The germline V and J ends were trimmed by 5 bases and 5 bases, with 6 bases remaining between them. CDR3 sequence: CASSTRETQYF. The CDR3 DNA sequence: TGTGCCAGCAGTACACGGGAGACCCAGTACTTC.

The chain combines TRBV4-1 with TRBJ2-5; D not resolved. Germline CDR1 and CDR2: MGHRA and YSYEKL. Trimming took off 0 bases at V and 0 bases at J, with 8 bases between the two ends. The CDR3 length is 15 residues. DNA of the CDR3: TGCGCCAGCAGCCAAGAACCGACGTACCAAGAGACCCAGTACTTC. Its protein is CASSQEPTYQETQYF.

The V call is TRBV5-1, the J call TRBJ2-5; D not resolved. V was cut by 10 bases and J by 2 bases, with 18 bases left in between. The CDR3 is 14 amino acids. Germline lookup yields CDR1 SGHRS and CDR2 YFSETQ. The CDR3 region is CASRVAEEQETQYF. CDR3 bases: TGCGCCTCCAGAGTTGCGGAAGAGCAAGAGACCCAGTACTTC. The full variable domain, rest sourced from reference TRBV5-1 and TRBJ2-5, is KAGVTQTPRYLIKTRGQQVTLSCSPISGHRSVSWYQQTPGQGLQFLFEYFSETQRNKGNFPGRFSGRQFSNSRSEMNVSTLELGDSALYLCASRVAEEQETQYFGPGTRLLVL.

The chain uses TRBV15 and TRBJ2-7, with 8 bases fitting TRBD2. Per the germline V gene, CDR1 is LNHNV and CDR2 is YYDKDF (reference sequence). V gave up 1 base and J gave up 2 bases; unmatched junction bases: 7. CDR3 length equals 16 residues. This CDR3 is CATSRARAGGTYEQYF. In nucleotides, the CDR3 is TGTGCCACCAGCAGAGCCAGGGCGGGGGGAACCTACGAGCAGTACTTC.

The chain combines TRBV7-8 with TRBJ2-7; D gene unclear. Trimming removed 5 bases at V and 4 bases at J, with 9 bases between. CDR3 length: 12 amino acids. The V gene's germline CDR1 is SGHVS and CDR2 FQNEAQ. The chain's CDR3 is CASSEGAYEQYF. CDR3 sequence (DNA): TGTGCCAGCAGCGAAGGCGCTTACGAGCAGTACTTC.

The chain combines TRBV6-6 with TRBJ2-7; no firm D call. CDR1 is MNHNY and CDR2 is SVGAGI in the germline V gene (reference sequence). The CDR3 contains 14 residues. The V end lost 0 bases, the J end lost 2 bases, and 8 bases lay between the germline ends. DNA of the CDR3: TGTGCCAGCAGTTACTCCGGGTCAACCTACGAGCAGTACTTC. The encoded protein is CASSYSGSTYEQYF.

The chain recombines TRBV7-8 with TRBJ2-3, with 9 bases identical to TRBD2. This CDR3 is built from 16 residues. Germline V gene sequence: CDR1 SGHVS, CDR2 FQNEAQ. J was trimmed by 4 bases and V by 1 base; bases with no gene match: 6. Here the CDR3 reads CASSLGLSGSADTQYF. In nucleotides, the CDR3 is TGTGCCAGCAGCTTAGGCCTTAGCGGGAGCGCAGATACGCAGTATTTT.

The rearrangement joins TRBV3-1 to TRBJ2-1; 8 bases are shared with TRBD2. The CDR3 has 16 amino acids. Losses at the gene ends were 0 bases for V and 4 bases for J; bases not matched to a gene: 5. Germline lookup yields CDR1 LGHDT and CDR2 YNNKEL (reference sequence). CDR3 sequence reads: CASSQDPAGVYNEQFF. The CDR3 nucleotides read TGTGCCAGCAGCCAAGACCCAGCGGGAGTGTACAATGAGCAGTTCTTC.

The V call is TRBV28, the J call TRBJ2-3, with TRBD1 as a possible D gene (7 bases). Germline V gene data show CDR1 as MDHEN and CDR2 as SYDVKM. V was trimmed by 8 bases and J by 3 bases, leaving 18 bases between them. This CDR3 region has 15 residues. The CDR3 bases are TGTGCCAGCCCCCCCCAGGGGGGTAAAACAGATACGCAGTATTTT. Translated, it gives CASPPQGGKTDTQYF.

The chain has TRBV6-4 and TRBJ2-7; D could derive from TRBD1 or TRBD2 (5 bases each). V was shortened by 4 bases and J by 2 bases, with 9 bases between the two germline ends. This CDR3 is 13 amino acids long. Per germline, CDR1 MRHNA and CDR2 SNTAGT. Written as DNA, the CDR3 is TGTGCCAGCAGTGTTCCGGGACCCTACGAGCAGTACTTC. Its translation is CASSVPGPYEQYF.

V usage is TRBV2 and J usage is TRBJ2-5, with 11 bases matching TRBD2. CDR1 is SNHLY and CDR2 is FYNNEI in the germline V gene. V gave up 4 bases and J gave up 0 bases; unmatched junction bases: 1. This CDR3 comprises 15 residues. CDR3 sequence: CASSGTSGYQETQYF. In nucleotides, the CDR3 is TGTGCCAGCAGTGGGACTAGCGGGTACCAAGAGACCCAGTACTTC.

CDR3 sequence: CASSHTGDEQYF. CDR3 DNA: TGTGCCAGCAGTCACACAGGGGACGAGCAGTACTTC. The chain carries TRBV12-3 or TRBV12-4 and TRBJ2-7, with 7 bases lining up with TRBD1. Trimming took 5 bases from V and 5 from J; bases not matched to a gene: 3. CDR3 length equals 12 residues.

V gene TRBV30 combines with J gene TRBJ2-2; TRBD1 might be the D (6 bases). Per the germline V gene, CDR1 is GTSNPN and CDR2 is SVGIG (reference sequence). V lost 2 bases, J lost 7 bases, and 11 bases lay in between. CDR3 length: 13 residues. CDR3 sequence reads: CAWSNTGYGELFF. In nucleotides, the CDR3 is TGTGCCTGGAGTAATACAGGGTACGGGGAGCTGTTTTTT.

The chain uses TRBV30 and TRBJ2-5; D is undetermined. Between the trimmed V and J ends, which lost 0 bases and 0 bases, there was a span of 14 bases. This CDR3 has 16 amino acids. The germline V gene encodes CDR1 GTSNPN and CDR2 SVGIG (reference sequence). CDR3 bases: TGTGCCTGGAGTGTAGGAGCGCGAACGTACCAAGAGACCCAGTACTTC. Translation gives CAWSVGARTYQETQYF.

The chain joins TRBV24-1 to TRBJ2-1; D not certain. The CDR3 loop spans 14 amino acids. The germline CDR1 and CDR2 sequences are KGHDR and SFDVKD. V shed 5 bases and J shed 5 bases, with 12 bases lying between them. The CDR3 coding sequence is TGTGCCACCAGTGGGGCTATCCCAGACAATGAGCAGTTCTTC. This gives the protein CATSGAIPDNEQFF.

The CDR3 DNA sequence: TGCAGTGCGACCGACAGTTTCCAAGAGACCCAGTACTTC. Encoded protein: CSATDSFQETQYF. The chain has TRBV20-1 and TRBJ2-5, with a weak D call TRBD1 (5 bases). Germline V gene data show CDR1 as DFQATT and CDR2 as SNEGSKA (reference sequence). The CDR3 has 13 residues. The germline V and J ends were trimmed by 6 bases and 1 base, with 12 bases remaining between them.

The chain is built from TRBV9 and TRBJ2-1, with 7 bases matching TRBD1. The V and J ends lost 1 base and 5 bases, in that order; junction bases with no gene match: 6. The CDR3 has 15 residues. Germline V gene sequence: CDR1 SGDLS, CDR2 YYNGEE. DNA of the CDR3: TGTGCCAGCAGCGTATGGGACAGAACCGACAATGAGCAGTTCTTC. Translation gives CASSVWDRTDNEQFF.

CDR3 bases: TGCAGTGCTCATAAACAGGGGCTCCCCCTCTATGGCTACACCTTC. It codes for CSAHKQGLPLYGYTF. V gene TRBV20-1 combines with J gene TRBJ1-2; 7 bases are shared with TRBD1. Trimming cost V 5 bases and J 4 bases; bases outside gene matches: 13. The CDR3 sequence is 15 residues long. The V gene's germline CDR1 is DFQATT and CDR2 SNEGSKA (reference sequence).

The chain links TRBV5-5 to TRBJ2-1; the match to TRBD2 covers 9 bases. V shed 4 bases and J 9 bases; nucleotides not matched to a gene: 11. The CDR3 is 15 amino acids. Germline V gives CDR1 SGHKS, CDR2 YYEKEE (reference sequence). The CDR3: CASSALAGGPLEQFF. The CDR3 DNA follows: TGTGCCAGCAGCGCACTAGCGGGCGGTCCTCTTGAGCAGTTCTTC.

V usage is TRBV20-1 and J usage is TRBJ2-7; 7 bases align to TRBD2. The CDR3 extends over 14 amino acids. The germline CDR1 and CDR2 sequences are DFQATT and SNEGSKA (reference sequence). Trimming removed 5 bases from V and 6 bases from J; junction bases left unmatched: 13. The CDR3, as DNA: TGCAGTGCTGCCCGAGGGGCGGGAGCGGGCGAGCAGTACTTC. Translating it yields CSAARGAGAGEQYF.

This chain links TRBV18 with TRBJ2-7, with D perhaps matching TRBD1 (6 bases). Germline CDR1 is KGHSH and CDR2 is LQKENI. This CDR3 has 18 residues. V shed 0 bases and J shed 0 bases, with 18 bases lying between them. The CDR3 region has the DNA TGTGCCAGCTCACCACCGGGCACCGGAGACAGGAGCTCCTACGAGCAGTACTTC. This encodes CASSPPGTGDRSSYEQYF.

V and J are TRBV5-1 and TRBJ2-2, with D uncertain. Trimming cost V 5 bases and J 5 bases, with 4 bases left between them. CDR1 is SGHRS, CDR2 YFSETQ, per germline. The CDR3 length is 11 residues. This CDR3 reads CASRLTGELFF. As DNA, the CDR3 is TGCGCCAGCAGGCTAACCGGGGAGCTGTTTTTT.

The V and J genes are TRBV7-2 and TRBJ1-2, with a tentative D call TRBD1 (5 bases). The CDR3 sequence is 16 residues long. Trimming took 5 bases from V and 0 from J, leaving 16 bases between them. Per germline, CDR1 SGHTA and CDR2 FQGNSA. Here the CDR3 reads CASSMGRMATNYGYTF. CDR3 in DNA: TGTGCCAGCAGCATGGGACGGATGGCTACTAACTATGGCTACACCTTC.

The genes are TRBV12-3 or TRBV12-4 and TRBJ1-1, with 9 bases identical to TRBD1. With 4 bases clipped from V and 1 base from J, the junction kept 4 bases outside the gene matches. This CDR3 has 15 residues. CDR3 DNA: TGTGCCAGCAGTTCCTGGACAGGGGCGAACACTGAAGCTTTCTTT. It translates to CASSSWTGANTEAFF.

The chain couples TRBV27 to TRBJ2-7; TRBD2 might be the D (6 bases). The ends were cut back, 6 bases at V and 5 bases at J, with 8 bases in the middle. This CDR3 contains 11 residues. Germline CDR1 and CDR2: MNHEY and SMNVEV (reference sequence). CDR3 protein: CASRRLDEQYF. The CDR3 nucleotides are TGTGCCAGCAGGCGACTAGACGAGCAGTACTTC.

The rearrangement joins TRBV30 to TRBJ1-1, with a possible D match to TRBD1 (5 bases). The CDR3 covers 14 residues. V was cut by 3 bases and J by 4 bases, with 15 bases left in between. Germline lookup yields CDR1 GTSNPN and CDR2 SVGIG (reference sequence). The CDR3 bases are TGTGCCTGGAGCCACGGGGGAGGGCTCACTGAAGCTTTCTTT. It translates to CAWSHGGGLTEAFF. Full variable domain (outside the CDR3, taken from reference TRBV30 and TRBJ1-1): SQTIHQWPATLVQPVGSPLSLECTVEGTSNPNLYWYRQAAGRGLQLLFYSVGIGQISSEVPQNLSASRPQDRQFILSSKKLLLSDSGFYLCAWSHGGGLTEAFFGQGTRLTVV.

CDR3 sequence (DNA): TGTGCCAGCAGCCTCCAAGCCTCGGTCACTGAAGCTTTCTTT. It specifies CASSLQASVTEAFF. The genes are TRBV7-2 and TRBJ1-1; no clear D gene. This CDR3 region has 14 residues. In germline, CDR1 is SGHTA, CDR2 FQGNSA. V was cut by 5 bases and J by 4 bases, with 14 bases left in between.

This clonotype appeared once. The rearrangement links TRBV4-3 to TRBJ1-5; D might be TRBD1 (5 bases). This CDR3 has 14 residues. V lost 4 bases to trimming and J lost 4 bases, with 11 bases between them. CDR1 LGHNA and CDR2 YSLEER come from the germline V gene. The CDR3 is CASSPNGGNQPQHF. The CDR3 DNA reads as TGCGCCAGCAGCCCAAACGGGGGTAATCAGCCCCAGCATTTT.

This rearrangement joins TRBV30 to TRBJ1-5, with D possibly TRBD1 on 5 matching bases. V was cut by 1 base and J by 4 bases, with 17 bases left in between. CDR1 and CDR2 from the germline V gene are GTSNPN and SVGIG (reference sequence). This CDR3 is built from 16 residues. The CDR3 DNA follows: TGTGCCTGGAGTGCCGGACTGGACAAGGATAATCAGCCCCAGCATTTT. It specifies CAWSAGLDKDNQPQHF.

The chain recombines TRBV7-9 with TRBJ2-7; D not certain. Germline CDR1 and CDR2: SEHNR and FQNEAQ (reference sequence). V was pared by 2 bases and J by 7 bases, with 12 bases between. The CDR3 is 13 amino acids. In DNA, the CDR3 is TGTGCCAGCAGCTTACTCCCGGCTATAGAGCAGTACTTC. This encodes CASSLLPAIEQYF.

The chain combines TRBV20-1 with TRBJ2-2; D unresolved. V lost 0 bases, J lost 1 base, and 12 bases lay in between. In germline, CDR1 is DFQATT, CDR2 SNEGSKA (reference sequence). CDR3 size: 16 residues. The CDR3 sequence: CSARDNVFKNTGELFF. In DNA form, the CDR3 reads TGCAGTGCTAGAGATAACGTTTTCAAGAACACCGGGGAGCTGTTTTTT.